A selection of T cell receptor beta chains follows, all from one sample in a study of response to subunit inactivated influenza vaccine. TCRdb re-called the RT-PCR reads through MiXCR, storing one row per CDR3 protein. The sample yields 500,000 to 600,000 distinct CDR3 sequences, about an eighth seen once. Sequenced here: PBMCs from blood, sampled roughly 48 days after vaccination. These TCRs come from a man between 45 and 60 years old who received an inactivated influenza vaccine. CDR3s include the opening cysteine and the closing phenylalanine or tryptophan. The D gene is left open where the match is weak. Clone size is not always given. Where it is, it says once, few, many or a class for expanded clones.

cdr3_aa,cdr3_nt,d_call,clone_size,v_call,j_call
CASSLGQGVGNEKLFF,TGCGCCAGCAGCTTGGGACAGGGAGTCGGTAATGAAAAACTGTTTTTT,TRBD1,few,TRBV5-1,TRBJ1-4
CASSPILWAAKEAGELFF,TGCGCCAGCAGCCCAATCTTATGGGCAGCCAAGGAGGCCGGGGAGCTGTTTTTT,.,few,TRBV4-1,TRBJ2-2
CASRVTGTIITEAFF,TGTGCCAGCAGGGTAACCGGGACAATCATAACTGAAGCTTTCTTT,.,few,TRBV6-1,TRBJ1-1
CASSLGGAGGWYEQYF,TGTGCCAGCAGCTTAGGAGGGGCAGGGGGTTGGTACGAGCAGTACTTC,TRBD1,.,TRBV11-2,TRBJ2-7
CASSSLGTSSYNEQFF,TGTGCCAGCAGTTCCCTGGGTACCAGCTCCTACAATGAGCAGTTCTTC,.,few,TRBV12-3/TRBV12-4,TRBJ2-1
CASSQVWGGDTEAFF,TGCGCCAGCAGCCAAGTGTGGGGCGGGGACACTGAAGCTTTCTTT,.,few,TRBV4-3,TRBJ1-1
CASSRTLIGRDRYRMNTEAFF,TGTGCCAGCAGCCGTACACTCATAGGCCGGGACAGATATCGAATGAACACTGAAGCTTTCTTT,TRBD1,many,TRBV11-1,TRBJ1-1
CASSVGGVMNTEAFF,TGTGCCAGCAGCGTAGGGGGAGTAATGAACACTGAAGCTTTCTTT,.,few,TRBV9,TRBJ1-1
CSARPRHGSTDTQYF,TGCAGTGCTAGGCCGAGGCATGGGAGCACAGATACGCAGTATTTT,.,.,TRBV20-1,TRBJ2-3
CASSQVLGTSGEQYF,TGTGCCAGCAGCCAAGTTCTTGGGACTAGCGGGGAGCAGTACTTC,TRBD2,.,TRBV14,TRBJ2-7
CASSVGGREETQYF,TGTGCCAGCAGCGTAGGGGGCAGGGAAGAGACCCAGTACTTC,.,many,TRBV9,TRBJ2-5
CAISGTSGDRSQYF,TGTGCCATCAGTGGGACTAGCGGGGATAGGTCCCAGTACTTC,TRBD2,.,TRBV10-3,TRBJ2-5
CASSLGQAYYGYTF,TGCGCCAGCAGCCTAGGACAGGCTTACTATGGCTACACCTTC,TRBD1,many,TRBV5-1,TRBJ1-2
CASSFETGGLSEQFF,TGTGCCAGCAGTTTCGAGACAGGGGGGCTGAGTGAGCAGTTCTTC,TRBD1,.,TRBV27,TRBJ2-1
CASSLALQYEQYF,TGTGCCAGCAGCTTAGCGTTGCAATACGAGCAGTACTTC,.,many,TRBV7-2,TRBJ2-7
CASSFSTILGPGRTDTQYF,TGTGCCAGCAGTTTTTCGACTATTTTGGGCCCTGGTCGCACAGATACGCAGTATTTT,.,.,TRBV28,TRBJ2-3
CSVKGEVANTGELFF,TGCAGTGTTAAGGGGGAAGTGGCGAACACCGGGGAGCTGTTTTTT,.,few,TRBV20-1,TRBJ2-2
CASTDGGNTIYF,TGTGCCAGCACCGACGGAGGAAACACCATATATTTT,.,.,TRBV6-6,TRBJ1-3
CSATQGGLNTEAFF,TGCAGTGCGACTCAGGGGGGACTGAACACTGAAGCTTTCTTT,TRBD1,few,TRBV20-1,TRBJ1-1
CASSQAQGRSYEQYF,TGTGCCAGCAGCCAAGCGCAGGGCCGGTCCTACGAGCAGTACTTC,.,.,TRBV4-2,TRBJ2-7
CAWSVTGLTEAFF,TGTGCCTGGAGTGTAACGGGGCTCACTGAAGCTTTCTTT,.,.,TRBV30,TRBJ1-1
CSARGGGVNEQFF,TGCAGTGCTAGAGGTGGCGGGGTCAATGAGCAGTTCTTC,.,few,TRBV20-1,TRBJ2-1
CSVTVNTEAFF,TGCAGCGTCACAGTGAACACTGAAGCTTTCTTT,.,many,TRBV29-1,TRBJ1-1
CASSQGGNTEAFF,TGTGCCAGCAGCCAAGGCGGGAACACTGAAGCTTTCTTT,.,.,TRBV4-2,TRBJ1-1
CASTQGASTGELFF,TGCGCCAGCACGCAGGGGGCTAGCACCGGGGAGCTGTTTTTT,TRBD1,few,TRBV10-2,TRBJ2-2
CASSLRTGNEKLFF,TGCGCCAGCAGCTTGCGGACAGGGAATGAAAAACTGTTTTTT,TRBD1,many,TRBV5-1,TRBJ1-4
CASSPDFFGGYEQYF,TGTGCCAGCAGCCCGGACTTTTTTGGGGGATACGAGCAGTACTTC,.,once,TRBV11-2,TRBJ2-7
CSASPGTANTEAFF,TGCAGTGCTAGCCCCGGGACGGCGAACACTGAAGCTTTCTTT,.,.,TRBV20-1,TRBJ1-1
CASSQDTTSGGTDTQYF,TGCGCCAGCAGCCAAGATACGACTAGCGGGGGCACAGATACGCAGTATTTT,TRBD2,many,TRBV4-3,TRBJ2-3
CATSDPGQGYEQFF,TGTGCCACCAGTGACCCGGGACAGGGGTATGAGCAGTTCTTC,TRBD1,few,TRBV24-1,TRBJ2-1
CASSYSVGIRTDTQYF,TGTGCCAGCAGTTACTCTGTAGGGATCCGCACAGATACGCAGTATTTT,.,few,TRBV6-5,TRBJ2-3
CASSLPVQEDTEAFF,TGTGCCAGCAGTTTACCGGTTCAGGAAGACACTGAAGCTTTCTTT,.,few,TRBV7-9,TRBJ1-1
CSARGVSYEQYF,TGCAGTGCTAGAGGTGTGTCGTACGAGCAGTACTTC,.,many,TRBV20-1,TRBJ2-7
CASGEGQGNTGELFF,TGTGCCAGCGGGGAAGGACAGGGGAACACCGGGGAGCTGTTTTTT,TRBD1,few,TRBV6-1,TRBJ2-2
CASSLAPGWDTEAFF,TGTGCCAGCAGCTTAGCTCCAGGGTGGGACACTGAAGCTTTCTTT,.,few,TRBV7-6,TRBJ1-1
CASSSQGLASPMFGNEQFF,TGTGCCAGCAGTTCCCAGGGACTAGCGAGCCCCATGTTTGGGAATGAGCAGTTCTTC,TRBD2,few,TRBV27,TRBJ2-1
CASRIKGLNTEAFF,TGTGCCAGCAGGATAAAAGGGTTGAACACTGAAGCTTTCTTT,.,many,TRBV6-2/TRBV6-3,TRBJ1-1
CASSHTPGVEAFF,TGTGCCAGCAGCCACACCCCAGGGGTTGAAGCTTTCTTT,.,many,TRBV3-1,TRBJ1-1
CASSPRGGQNTGELFF,TGTGCCAGCTCACCAAGAGGGGGGCAGAACACCGGGGAGCTGTTTTTT,.,.,TRBV18,TRBJ2-2
CASSQNRGDEQYF,TGTGCCAGCAGCCAGAACAGGGGTGACGAGCAGTACTTC,TRBD1,many,TRBV7-2,TRBJ2-7
CASSERRNTIYF,TGTGCCAGCAGCGAACGGAGGAACACCATATATTTT,.,many,TRBV12-3/TRBV12-4,TRBJ1-3
CSAREGGGVNTGELFF,TGCAGTGCTAGAGAGGGGGGAGGGGTGAACACCGGGGAGCTGTTTTTT,TRBD2,few,TRBV20-1,TRBJ2-2
CASSLDLREFTGELFF,TGTGCCAGCAGCTTAGATTTGCGGGAGTTCACCGGGGAGCTGTTTTTT,TRBD2,.,TRBV11-2,TRBJ2-2
CASSVSQSSTDTQYF,TGTGCCAGCAGCGTCAGTCAGTCGAGCACAGATACGCAGTATTTT,.,few,TRBV9,TRBJ2-3
CSAHTTANYGYTF,TGCAGCGCACACACCACAGCTAACTATGGCTACACCTTC,.,.,TRBV29-1,TRBJ1-2
CASSRPSGREQYF,TGTGCCAGCAGTAGACCTAGCGGACGCGAGCAGTACTTC,TRBD2,many,TRBV12-3/TRBV12-4,TRBJ2-7